These 20 T cell receptor beta chains share one sample of origin, sequenced in a study of cytomegalovirus exposure and HLA in healthy donors. The PCR ran on 60 Vbeta and 13 Jbeta primers. Data came from immunoSEQ multiplex PCR; TCRdb stores just in-frame clones and leaves some out. Among about 120,000 clones, 80% were seen once, and the ten largest hold 7.5% to 10%. The specimen was PBMCs. The receptors here all came from a female donor in good health and CMV-seropositive.

The CDR3 spells CASSAGTGALGEQYF. The CDR3 coding sequence is TGCGCCAGCAGCGCCGGGACAGGGGCCTTGGGGGAGCAGTACTTC. The genes are TRBV4-1 and TRBJ2-7, with 10 bases aligning to TRBD1. The CDR3 runs 15 residues. CDR1 is MGHRA, CDR2 YSYEKL, per germline. With V trimmed by 5 bases and J by 7 bases, 11 bases remained unmatched.

This chain connects TRBV4-2 to TRBJ2-3; D possibly corresponds to TRBD2 (6 bases). V was pared by 1 base and J by 2 bases, with 13 bases between. The CDR3 contains 16 residues. CDR1 is LGHNA and CDR2 is YNFKEQ in the germline V gene. The CDR3 DNA follows: TGTGCCAGCAGCCAAGGGGCGGGGATAGACACAGATACGCAGTATTTT. It is translated as CASSQGAGIDTDTQYF.

CDR3 in amino acids: CASSPPPAGEGNIQYF. The CDR3 DNA sequence: TGTGCCAGCTCACCACCCCCTGCAGGGGAGGGAAACATTCAGTACTTC. This chain links TRBV18 with TRBJ2-4, with a tentative D call TRBD2 (7 bases). This CDR3 comprises 16 residues. Germline CDR1 and CDR2: KGHSH and LQKENI. V was shortened by 0 bases and J by 6 bases, with 15 bases between the two germline ends.

This chain links TRBV7-8 with TRBJ1-3; a possible D gene is TRBD1 (6 bases). CDR1 SGHVS and CDR2 FQNEAQ come from the germline V gene. The CDR3 is 17 residues long. V shed 0 bases and J shed 1 base, with 13 bases lying between them. The chain's CDR3 is CASSLARPGASGNTIYF. CDR3 nucleotide sequence: TGTGCCAGCAGCTTAGCGCGGCCAGGGGCTTCTGGAAACACCATATATTTT.

The genes are TRBV5-3 and TRBJ1-2; 7 nucleotides line up with TRBD1. TRBV5-3 is given ORF status, its function remaining uncertain. The length of the CDR3 is 14 residues. V was clipped by 4 bases and J by 3 bases; unmatched bases: 6. CDR3 nucleotides: TGTGCCAGAAGCATTGGACAGGCTTACTATGGCTACACCTTC. Translation gives CARSIGQAYYGYTF.

The genes are TRBV28 and TRBJ2-5; 7 positions agree with TRBD2. The length of the CDR3 is 15 residues. Germline lookup yields CDR1 MDHEN and CDR2 SYDVKM. After removal of 4 bases from V and 2 bases from J, the junction contained 7 bases not matched to a gene. The DNA of the CDR3 is TGTGCCAGCAGTTCCTACCCGGGACTACAAGAGACCCAGTACTTC. Its translation is CASSSYPGLQETQYF.

Concerning this clone: Additional DNA sequences in this sample encode the identical CDR3. This sequence joins TRBV7-6 and TRBJ2-2; possibly TRBD2 for D (5 bases). This CDR3 has 14 amino acids. V dropped 5 bases and J dropped 3 bases, with 10 bases sitting between them. CDR1 and CDR2 from the germline V gene are SGHVS and FNYEAQ. CDR3 loop: CASSLTRDTGELFF. CDR3 DNA sequence: TGTGCCAGCAGCCTAACTAGAGACACCGGGGAGCTGTTTTTT.

This clone is a singleton in its sample. The V and J genes are TRBV6-5 and TRBJ1-6; D may be TRBD1 (6 bases). V shed 4 bases and J shed 5 bases, with 12 bases lying between them. The CDR3 is 15 amino acids. The germline CDR1 and CDR2 sequences are MNHEY and SVGAGI. CDR3 protein: CASSSGEPNNSPLHF. The CDR3 region has the DNA TGTGCCAGCAGTTCAGGGGAACCAAATAATTCACCCCTCCACTTT.

The rearrangement uses TRBV5-4 and TRBJ1-1, with D possibly being TRBD1 (6 bases). V lost 2 bases, J lost 6 bases, and 17 bases lay in between. From germline, CDR1 is SGHNT and CDR2 YYREEE (reference sequence). The CDR3 consists of 15 residues. CDR3: CASSFWGGRSAEAFF. For the CDR3, the DNA is TGTGCCAGCAGCTTCTGGGGGGGCAGAAGCGCTGAAGCTTTCTTT.

As concerns this clone: A read error may account for a junction end that differs from germline. V is TRBV7-7 and J is TRBJ2-2, with 9 bases aligning to TRBD2. CDR1 is SSHAT, CDR2 FNYEAQ, per germline (reference sequence). The CDR3 loop spans 13 amino acids. The CDR3 coding sequence is TGTGCTAGCAGCGTGACTAGCGGCGGGGAGCTGTTTTTT. The encoded protein is CASSVTSGGELFF.

A few counts support this clone. The genes are TRBV27 and TRBJ1-6; the match to TRBD1 covers 7 bases. CDR1 and CDR2 from the germline V gene are MNHEY and SMNVEV (reference sequence). V shed 8 bases, J shed 5 bases, and the junction held 3 bases outside the gene matches. The CDR3 loop spans 13 amino acids. In DNA form, the CDR3 reads TGTGCCAGCCGAGACAGGGATAATTCACCCCTCCACTTT. It translates to CASRDRDNSPLHF.

This rearrangement joins TRBV4-2 to TRBJ1-2; 8 nucleotides line up with TRBD1. This CDR3 spans 15 amino acids. Germline values: CDR1 LGHNA, CDR2 YNFKEQ. Trimming at V came to 3 bases and at J to 2 bases, leaving 5 bases not matched to a gene. The CDR3 bases are TGTGCCAGCAGCCACTCAGGACAGGGCAACTATGGCTACACCTTC. This translates into CASSHSGQGNYGYTF.

V usage is TRBV7-9 and J usage is TRBJ2-3, with TRBD1 matching 7 bases. V lost 5 bases and J lost 10; bases outside the gene matches: 0. CDR1 is SEHNR and CDR2 is FQNEAQ in the germline V gene (reference sequence). The CDR3 contains 10 residues. DNA for the CDR3: TGTGCCAGCAGCAGGGGGCCGCAGTATTTT. Its translation: CASSRGPQYF.

This rearrangement joins TRBV7-2 to TRBJ2-5; weak D call: TRBD2 (6 bases). V was cut by 5 bases and J by 4 bases, with 20 bases left in between. The CDR3 is made up of 16 amino acids. Germline CDR1 reads SGHTA; CDR2 reads FQGNSA. CDR3 region: CASSQRRSGVPETQYF. Written as DNA, the CDR3 is TGTGCCAGCAGCCAAAGGCGGTCGGGGGTTCCAGAGACCCAGTACTTC. Looking up the rest from reference TRBV7-2 and TRBJ2-5 gives the full variable domain: GAGVSQSPSNKVTEKGKDVELRCDPISGHTALYWYRQSLGQGLEFLIYFQGNSAPDKSGLPSDRFSAERTGGSVSTLTIQRTQQEDSAVYLCASSQRRSGVPETQYFGPGTRLLVL.

The CDR3 loop is CASNPSSGGYEQYF. The CDR3 DNA follows: TGTGCCAGCAACCCTTCTAGCGGGGGGTACGAGCAGTACTTC. The chain joins TRBV11-2 to TRBJ2-5, with 11 positions matching TRBD2. The J call is uncertain, as TRBJ2-7 better fits the DNA end. CDR1 and CDR2 (germline): SGHAT, FQNNGV. CDR3 size: 14 residues.

The chain employs TRBV6-6 and TRBJ1-2; 7 bases align to TRBD1. The CDR3 consists of 14 residues. Germline trimming cut 6 bases from V and 8 bases from J; bases unmatched to any gene: 12. Looked up from germline, CDR1 is MNHNY and CDR2 is SVGAGI (reference sequence). For the CDR3, the DNA is TGTGCCAGCAGCCCAGGACAGGCCGTTGGGGGCTACACCTTC. This sequence encodes CASSPGQAVGGYTF.

This clone was observed a few times. The chain is built from TRBV2 and TRBJ1-2; D is unclear. V shed 4 bases and J shed 4 bases, with 7 bases lying between them. The CDR3 has 12 amino acids. Germline-derived CDR1 and CDR2 are SNHLY and FYNNEI. The CDR3 spells CASSVQSYGYTF. The CDR3, as DNA: TGTGCCAGCAGTGTACAGTCCTATGGCTACACCTTC.

The chain uses TRBV18 and TRBJ1-1, with D possibly matching TRBD1 (5 bases). Germline assignment: CDR1 KGHSH and CDR2 LQKENI. Trimming took 6 bases from V and 1 from J, leaving 15 bases between them. The CDR3 consists of 15 residues. As DNA, the CDR3 is TGTGCCAGCTCCATAGGGGAAGGTGGGAACACTGAAGCTTTCTTT. Translating it yields CASSIGEGGNTEAFF.

The CDR3 DNA is TGTGCCAGTAGGAACGGAGCCAAAAACATTCAGTACTTC. This sequence encodes CASRNGAKNIQYF. The V and J genes are TRBV19 and TRBJ2-4, with D hard to call. Germline loops: CDR1 LNHDA, CDR2 SQIVND (reference sequence). This CDR3 is built from 13 residues. With 6 bases removed from V and 0 bases from J, the gap between germline ends came to 6 bases.

V usage is TRBV18 and J usage is TRBJ2-2; TRBD1 aligns across 8 bases. This CDR3 is built from 16 residues. CDR1 KGHSH and CDR2 LQKENI come from the germline V gene. V lost 0 bases, J lost 5 bases, and 5 bases stayed unmatched. The CDR3 DNA sequence: TGTGCCAGCTCACCACCAGAACAGGGGGGAACCGGGGAGCTGTTTTTT. Its protein is CASSPPEQGGTGELFF. The variable domain in full, completed from reference TRBV18 and TRBJ2-2, reads NAGVMQNPRHLVRRRGQEARLRCSPMKGHSHVYWYRQLPEEGLKFMVYLQKENIIDESGMPKERFSAEFPKEGPSILRIQQVVRGDSAAYFCASSPPEQGGTGELFFGEGSRLTVL.